This is a list of T cell receptor beta chains from one sample in a study of OX40 agonist ivuxolimab in advanced cancers. TCRdb's table, derived via immunoSEQ multiplex PCR, lists solely in-frame clones and lacks some. This sample has about 16,000 clones, with 70% to 90% found just once. The material was CD4+ or CD8+ T cells sorted from blood, obtained in a trial of the OX40 agonist ivuxolimab. The receptors shown here come from an adult with an advanced solid tumor such as melanoma, head and neck, liver or kidney cancer. Each CDR3 is given with its conserved first and last residue. The D gene is left open where the match is weak. The listing skips clone size in some rows; elsewhere it reads once, few, many or a size class.

>TRBV5-1|-|-|TRBJ1-2
CASSFRDSNYGYTF
TGCGCCAGCAGCTTCAGGGACTCTAACTATGGCTACACCTTC
>TRBV2|-|-|TRBJ2-3
CASRPGLSTDTQYF
TGTGCCAGCAGGCCTGGACTGAGCACAGATACGCAGTATTTT
>TRBV30|-|few|TRBJ2-7
CAWSRGQSAYEQYF
TGTGCCTGGAGTCGAGGGCAAAGCGCCTACGAGCAGTACTTC
>TRBV10-3|-|once|TRBJ1-2
CAISADRVGYGYTF
TGTGCCATCAGTGCTGACAGAGTTGGCTATGGCTACACCTTC
>TRBV19|-|-|TRBJ2-1
CASSIGQNNYNEQFF
TGTGCCAGTAGTATAGGACAGAATAACTACAATGAGCAGTTCTTC
>TRBV5-1|-|-|TRBJ2-1
CASSSEVSYNEQFF
TGCGCCAGCAGCTCAGAAGTCTCCTACAATGAGCAGTTCTTC
>TRBV6-6|-|-|TRBJ2-2
CASSEAVGELFF
TGTGCCAGCAGCGAGGCGGTCGGGGAGCTGTTTTTT
>TRBV7-8|-|-|TRBJ2-7
CASSPQTGVDNAQYF
TGTGCCAGCAGCCCCCAGACCGGGGTCGATAATGCGCAGTACTTC
>TRBV30|-|-|TRBJ1-1
CAWSVLLSSPEAFF
TGTGCCTGGAGTGTACTATTAAGTAGCCCTGAAGCTTTCTTT
>TRBV10-3|-|-|TRBJ2-7
CAISESIGVREQYF
TGTGCCATCAGTGAGTCGATCGGGGTGAGGGAGCAGTACTTC
>TRBV14|-|-|TRBJ1-1
CASSGPVVGTEAFF
TGTGCCAGCAGCGGTCCGGTGGTAGGGACTGAAGCTTTCTTT
>TRBV5-6|TRBD2|-|TRBJ2-1
CASSLAGLGGRHEQFF
TGTGCCAGCAGCTTAGCGGGACTAGGCGGGAGACATGAGCAGTTCTTC
>TRBV15|TRBD1|-|TRBJ1-1
CATSRDHRGLPEAFF
TGTGCCACCAGCAGAGATCACAGGGGGCTCCCTGAAGCTTTCTTT
>TRBV30|-|-|TRBJ2-2
CAWSVSYTGELFF
TGTGCCTGGAGTGTATCCTACACCGGGGAGCTGTTTTTT
>TRBV4-1|-|-|TRBJ2-3
CASQRGWGTDTQYF
TGCGCCAGCCAAAGGGGATGGGGCACAGATACGCAGTATTTT
>TRBV4-1|-|-|TRBJ1-1
CASSQPTGNTEAFF
TGCGCCAGCAGCCAGCCCACGGGGAACACTGAAGCTTTCTTT
>TRBV15|-|-|TRBJ1-3
CATSRDAGLGNTIYF
TGTGCCACCAGCAGAGACGCGGGGCTAGGAAACACCATATATTTT
>TRBV19|-|-|TRBJ1-5
CASSERYNQPQHF
TGTGCCAGTAGCGAGCGATACAATCAGCCCCAGCATTTT
>TRBV27|-|once|TRBJ2-1
CASSLSSRRAFEQFF
TGTGCCAGCAGTTTATCGAGCCGGAGGGCCTTTGAGCAGTTCTTC
>TRBV9|-|-|TRBJ2-7
CASSPGTYAYEQYF
TGTGCCAGCAGCCCCGGGACTTATGCCTACGAGCAGTACTTC
>TRBV7-9|-|few|TRBJ1-2
CASAPHLGGYTF
TGTGCCTCAGCCCCTCATCTCGGAGGCTACACCTTC
>TRBV19|TRBD2|-|TRBJ2-5
CASSIVGGARETQYF
TGTGCCAGTAGTATAGTCGGGGGGGCCCGCGAGACCCAGTACTTC
>TRBV4-2|TRBD1|-|TRBJ2-3
CASSQGRTGEADTQYF
TGTGCCAGCAGCCAAGGCCGGACAGGGGAGGCAGATACGCAGTATTTT
>TRBV19|-|-|TRBJ1-2
CASSPTVGGYTF
TGTGCCAGTAGTCCGACCGTTGGGGGCTACACCTTC
>TRBV10-3|TRBD2|-|TRBJ2-5
CAIRLAASQETQYF
TGTGCCATCAGACTAGCGGCGAGCCAAGAGACCCAGTACTTC
>TRBV5-4|-|once|TRBJ2-1
CASSLDLKNEQFF
TGTGCCAGCAGCTTGGACTTAAAGAATGAGCAGTTCTTC
>TRBV10-3|TRBD1|-|TRBJ2-7
CAIRTTGDPYEQYF
TGTGCCATCAGGACGACAGGGGACCCCTACGAGCAGTACTTC
>TRBV5-1|TRBD2|-|TRBJ2-5
CASSLVASGPGETQYF
TGCGCCAGCAGCTTGGTAGCTAGCGGGCCGGGGGAGACCCAGTACTTC
>TRBV9|TRBD2|-|TRBJ2-3
CASSRSGGKPDTQYF
TGTGCCAGCAGCCGTAGCGGGGGGAAACCAGATACGCAGTATTTT
>TRBV6-1|TRBD2|-|TRBJ2-1
CASSESGATYNEQFF
TGTGCCAGCAGTGAAAGCGGGGCTACCTACAATGAGCAGTTCTTC
>TRBV6-1|-|-|TRBJ2-2
CASSEALRRGTGELFF
TGTGCCAGCAGTGAAGCGCTTCGACGGGGCACCGGGGAGCTGTTTTTT
>TRBV6-1|-|-|TRBJ1-6
CASSADVNSPLHF
TGTGCCAGCAGTGCGGACGTAAATTCACCCCTCCACTTT
>TRBV25-1|TRBD1|-|TRBJ1-2
CASSEGAGGPYGYTF
TGTGCCAGCAGTGAAGGGGCAGGGGGGCCCTATGGCTACACCTTC
>TRBV14|-|-|TRBJ2-4
CASSQEGLRWDIQYF
TGTGCCAGCAGCCAAGAAGGTCTCCGATGGGACATTCAGTACTTC
>TRBV7-9|-|-|TRBJ2-5
CASADLDSETQYF
TGTGCCAGCGCAGACCTCGATAGCGAGACCCAGTACTTC
>TRBV10-2|-|-|TRBJ1-1
CASRGFTNMNTEAFF
TGCGCCAGCAGGGGGTTTACAAACATGAACACTGAAGCTTTCTTT
>TRBV5-1|TRBD2|-|TRBJ2-7
CASSLDGWGLAGGHEQYF
TGCGCCAGCAGCTTGGACGGTTGGGGTCTAGCGGGAGGGCACGAGCAGTACTTC
>TRBV28|-|-|TRBJ2-2
CASSFWTDPRLSNTGELFF
TGTGCCAGCAGTTTTTGGACAGATCCTCGCCTATCGAACACCGGGGAGCTGTTTTTT
>TRBV11-1|-|-|TRBJ1-2
CASSLVLGSLGYTF
TGTGCCAGCAGCTTAGTCCTCGGCAGCCTCGGCTACACCTTC
>TRBV20-1|-|-|TRBJ2-5
CSVKTGGTQYF
TGCAGTGTTAAGACCGGTGGGACCCAGTACTTC
>TRBV6-5|-|-|TRBJ2-7
CASSRQTDYEQYF
TGTGCCAGTTCCCGACAGACTGATTACGAGCAGTACTTC